This is a list of T cell receptor beta chains from one sample in a study of cytomegalovirus exposure and HLA in healthy donors. Sequencing was performed with immunoSEQ multiplex PCR; in TCRdb, only in-frame clones are kept and a portion is missing. The data show 170,000 or so clones, around 84% seen once. Sequencing was performed on PBMCs. Receptors originate from a woman aged 40 to 55 in good health and CMV-seronegative. CDR3s include the opening cysteine and the closing phenylalanine or tryptophan. D genes are given only for firm matches. Only part of the rows carry a size: once, few, many, or a class if the clone is expanded.

D gene | clone size | J gene | V gene | CDR3 protein | CDR3 DNA
NA | NA | TRBJ1-6 | TRBV5-1 | CASSLRQGYNSPLHF | TGCGCCAGCAGCTTGCGGCAGGGGTATAATTCACCCCTCCACTTT
NA | NA | TRBJ1-1 | TRBV27 | CASRPPLGGGGTEAFF | TGTGCCAGCAGACCCCCGCTCGGTGGGGGGGGGACTGAAGCTTTCTTT
TRBD2 | NA | TRBJ2-1 | TRBV5-1 | CASSFLAGRYNEQFF | TGCGCCAGCAGCTTCTTAGCGGGGCGCTACAATGAGCAGTTCTTC
TRBD1 | NA | TRBJ2-5 | TRBV7-9 | CASRPPGTGIQETQYF | TGTGCCAGCAGGCCCCCCGGGACAGGGATACAAGAGACCCAGTACTTC
TRBD2 | NA | TRBJ2-2 | TRBV7-2 | CASSFTSGLTGELFF | TGTGCCAGCAGCTTTACTAGCGGACTAACCGGGGAGCTGTTTTTT
NA | NA | TRBJ1-2 | TRBV11-3 | CASIGPGLNYGYTF | TGTGCCAGCATAGGTCCAGGTCTTAACTATGGCTACACCTTC
NA | NA | TRBJ1-2 | TRBV2 | CASSQTAYGYTF | TGTGCCAGCAGTCAGACAGCCTATGGCTACACCTTC
TRBD2 | NA | TRBJ2-4 | TRBV9 | CASSPRTSGGAYIQYF | TGTGCCAGCAGCCCCCGGACTAGCGGGGGGGCTTACATTCAGTACTTC
TRBD2 | NA | TRBJ2-3 | TRBV6-5 | CASRGLAGSTDTQYF | TGTGCCAGCAGGGGACTAGCGGGAAGCACAGATACGCAGTATTTT
NA | NA | TRBJ1-1 | TRBV7-9 | CSSSPARFNAFF | TGTTCCAGCAGCCCCGCGCGGTTCAACGCTTTCTTT
NA | NA | TRBJ2-3 | TRBV5-1 | CASSLEGTFTDTQYF | TGCGCCAGCAGCTTGGAAGGGACTTTCACAGATACGCAGTATTTT
NA | NA | TRBJ1-1 | TRBV11-2 | CASSNPGMGTEAFF | TGTGCCAGCAGCAACCCGGGGATGGGCACTGAAGCTTTCTTT
TRBD2 | NA | TRBJ2-5 | TRBV5-1 | CASSWGTSGQETQYF | TGCGCCAGCAGCTGGGGGACTAGCGGGCAAGAGACCCAGTACTTC
NA | NA | TRBJ1-1 | TRBV4-1 | CASSRLWGAEAFF | TGCGCCAGCAGCCGTTTATGGGGCGCTGAAGCTTTCTTT
NA | NA | TRBJ2-1 | TRBV5-1 | CASSLPGYEQFF | TGCGCCAGCAGTCTGCCCGGGTATGAGCAGTTCTTC
TRBD2 | NA | TRBJ2-5 | TRBV5-1 | CASSHGTSRETQYF | TGCGCCAGCAGCCACGGGACTAGCAGGGAGACCCAGTACTTC
TRBD1 | NA | TRBJ1-5 | TRBV7-2 | CASSYDRGNQPQHF | TGTGCCAGCAGCTACGACAGGGGCAATCAGCCCCAGCATTTT
NA | NA | TRBJ2-7 | TRBV6-6 | CASSYSDYGFYYEQYF | TGTGCCAGCAGTTACTCGGATTACGGGTTTTACTACGAGCAGTACTTC
NA | NA | TRBJ1-2 | TRBV15 | CATSRAGLGDGYTF | TGTGCCACCAGCAGAGCCGGACTCGGGGATGGCTACACCTTC
NA | NA | TRBJ2-5 | TRBV7-9 | CASSHTTEVETQYF | TGTGCCAGCAGCCACACGACAGAGGTAGAGACCCAGTACTTC
NA | NA | TRBJ2-2 | TRBV28 | CASNQGGNTGELFF | TGTGCCAGCAATCAGGGAGGAAATACCGGGGAGCTGTTTTTT
NA | NA | TRBJ1-1 | TRBV6-5 | CASSWGGGLNTEAFF | TGTGCCAGCAGTTGGGGCGGGGGATTGAACACTGAAGCTTTCTTT
NA | NA | TRBJ1-5 | TRBV4-2 | CASSTFREGNQPQHF | TGTGCCAGCAGTACCTTCAGGGAAGGCAATCAGCCCCAGCATTTT
NA | NA | TRBJ1-2 | TRBV14 | CASSQVRGSALYGYTF | TGTGCCAGCAGCCAAGTACGCGGGTCAGCCCTTTATGGCTACACCTTC
NA | few | TRBJ2-7 | TRBV9 | CASSARPTGTGSYEQYF | TGTGCCAGCAGCGCCCGACCCACAGGGACCGGATCCTACGAGCAGTACTTC
TRBD2 | NA | TRBJ2-1 | TRBV18 | CASSPGLAGGPSSYNEQFF | TGTGCCAGCTCACCGGGACTAGCGGGGGGGCCGAGCTCCTACAATGAGCAGTTCTTC
NA | NA | TRBJ2-7 | TRBV7-8 | CASSQTPGDIDEQYF | TGTGCCAGCAGCCAAACACCAGGGGATATCGACGAGCAGTACTTC
NA | NA | TRBJ2-7 | TRBV6-5 | CASSYPGSSTSYEQYF | TGTGCCAGCAGTTACCCCGGGAGTTCCACCTCCTACGAGCAGTACTTC
NA | NA | TRBJ1-1 | TRBV9 | CASSVVAGANTEAFF | TGTGCCAGCAGCGTAGTCGCGGGGGCAAACACTGAAGCTTTCTTT
NA | NA | TRBJ1-1 | TRBV2 | CASLLGGVGTEAFF | TGTGCCAGCTTACTTGGGGGGGTAGGAACTGAAGCTTTCTTT
NA | NA | TRBJ2-1 | TRBV2 | CASSDLRGIGNEQFF | TGTGCCAGCAGTGATCTCAGGGGTATCGGGAATGAGCAGTTCTTC
NA | NA | TRBJ1-2 | TRBV19 | CASSIQYRSWYGYTF | TGTGCCAGTAGTATCCAGTACAGATCCTGGTATGGCTACACCTTC
NA | NA | TRBJ2-2 | TRBV18 | CASSPPAGNPNTGELFF | TGTGCCAGCTCACCACCCGCAGGGAACCCGAACACCGGGGAGCTGTTTTTT
TRBD1 | NA | TRBJ1-5 | TRBV19 | CASSSRDRPSIQPQHF | TGTGCCAGTAGTTCACGGGACAGGCCTTCAATTCAGCCCCAGCATTTT
NA | NA | TRBJ2-7 | TRBV28 | CASSPYVGSYEQYF | TGTGCCAGCAGCCCTTATGTCGGGTCCTACGAGCAGTACTTC
TRBD1 | NA | TRBJ1-1 | TRBV25-1 | CASSGYRGLTEAFF | TGTGCCAGCAGTGGCTACAGGGGGCTTACTGAAGCTTTCTTT
NA | NA | TRBJ2-1 | TRBV10-3 | CAISTSGRNEQFF | NA
NA | NA | TRBJ2-1 | TRBV4-1 | CASSQAGVNYNEQFF | TGCGCCAGCAGCCAAGCCGGGGTTAACTACAATGAGCAGTTCTTC
NA | once | TRBJ2-7 | TRBV13 | CASSATGMTYEQYF | TGTGCCAGCAGCGCTACAGGGATGACCTACGAGCAGTACTTC
NA | once | TRBJ1-1 | TRBV6-5 | CASSYIRVGTEAFF | TGTGCCAGCAGTTACATCAGGGTGGGCACTGAAGCTTTCTTT
TRBD1 | NA | TRBJ2-7 | TRBV6-1 | CASSVRTGGEQYF | TGTGCCAGCAGTGTCCGGACAGGGGGCGAGCAGTACTTC
NA | NA | TRBJ2-5 | TRBV6-4 | CASSELAGSQETQYF | TGTGCCAGCAGTGAACTAGCCGGGAGCCAAGAGACCCAGTACTTC
NA | NA | TRBJ2-1 | TRBV19 | CASSIDPSAAYNEQFF | TGTGCCAGTAGTATAGATCCTTCGGCGGCATACAATGAGCAGTTCTTC
TRBD1 | NA | TRBJ1-5 | TRBV7-2 | CASSWTGTGNQPQHF | TGTGCCAGCAGCTGGACCGGGACAGGGAATCAGCCCCAGCATTTT
TRBD2 | NA | TRBJ2-5 | TRBV6-1 | CASSDWGLGRAETQYF | TGTGCCAGCAGTGATTGGGGGTTAGGGAGGGCAGAGACCCAGTACTTC
NA | NA | TRBJ1-5 | TRBV19 | CASSISQALQPQLF | TGTGCCAGTAGTATAAGCCAGGCTCTTCAGCCCCAGCTTTTT
TRBD1 | NA | TRBJ2-7 | TRBV15 | CATSTWGQGTYEQYF | TGTGCCACCAGCACGTGGGGACAGGGGACTTACGAGCAGTACTTC
TRBD1 | few | TRBJ1-1 | TRBV6-5 | CASSWDRESFF | TGTGCCAGCAGTTGGGACAGGGAGTCTTTCTTT
NA | few | TRBJ1-4 | TRBV2 | CATKRGWTENEKLFF | TGTGCCACCAAAAGGGGATGGACAGAGAATGAAAAACTGTTTTTT
NA | NA | TRBJ1-5 | TRBV5-8 | CASSFSPYSNQPQHF | TGTGCCAGCAGCTTTTCCCCCTATAGCAATCAGCCCCAGCATTTT
NA | NA | TRBJ1-1 | TRBV18 | CASSPLVDMNTEAFF | TGTGCCAGCTCACCATTGGTCGACATGAACACTGAAGCTTTCTTT
TRBD1 | few | TRBJ2-1 | TRBV7-9 | CSSSLFGYGQGVDEQFF | TGTTCCAGCAGCTTATTTGGGTACGGGCAGGGGGTCGATGAGCAGTTCTTC